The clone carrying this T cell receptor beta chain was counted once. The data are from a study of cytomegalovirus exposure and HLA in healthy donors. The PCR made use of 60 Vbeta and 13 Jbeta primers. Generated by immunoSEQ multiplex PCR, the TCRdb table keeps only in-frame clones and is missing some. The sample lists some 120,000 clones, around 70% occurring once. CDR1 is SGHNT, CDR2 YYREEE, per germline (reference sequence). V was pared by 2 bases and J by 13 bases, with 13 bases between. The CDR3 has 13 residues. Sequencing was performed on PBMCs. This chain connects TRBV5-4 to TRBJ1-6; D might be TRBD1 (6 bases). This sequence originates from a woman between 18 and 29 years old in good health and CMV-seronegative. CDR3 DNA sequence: TGTGCCAGCAGCTTACAGGGCCCCTTCCCCCTCCACTTT. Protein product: CASSLQGPFPLHF.